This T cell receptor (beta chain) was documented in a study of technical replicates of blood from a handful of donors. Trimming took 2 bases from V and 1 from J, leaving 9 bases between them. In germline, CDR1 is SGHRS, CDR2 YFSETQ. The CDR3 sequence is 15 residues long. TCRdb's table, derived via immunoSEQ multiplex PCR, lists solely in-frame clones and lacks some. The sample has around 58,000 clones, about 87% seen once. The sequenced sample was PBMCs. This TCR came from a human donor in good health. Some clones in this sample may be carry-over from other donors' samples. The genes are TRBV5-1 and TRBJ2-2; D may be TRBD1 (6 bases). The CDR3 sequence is CASSLGTMNTGELFF. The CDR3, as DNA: TGCGCCAGCAGCTTAGGGACAATGAACACCGGGGAGCTGTTTTTT.